This T cell receptor (beta chain) was observed in a study of regulatory T cells in long-lasting Graves disease. The time point: newly diagnosed GD, antithyroid drugs for less than 3 months. From RNA extracted from PBMCs, the TCR library was made. Trimming stripped 4 bases from V and 9 bases from J, with 7 bases between. This CDR3 has 12 residues. Both iRepertoire HTBI primers and Arm-PCR of CDR3 regions were used to build the TCR beta libraries. MiXCR was run by TCRdb on the multiplex PCR reads, yielding one entry per CDR3 protein. The data contain hundreds of thousands of distinct CDR3 sequences, 15% to 20% of them singletons. These data also featured in a second study, about T cells in Graves' hyperthyroidism and ophthalmopathy.

This specimen consisted of peripheral blood mononuclear cells (PBMCs), obtained at new diagnosis, from a patient treated with antithyroid drugs. This chain connects TRBV12-3 or TRBV12-4 to TRBJ1-6; D unresolved. This clonotype was sampled from a woman aged 25-40 years with Graves disease. The CDR3 region has the DNA TGTGCCAGCAGTTGGACGGGTTCACCCCTCCACTTT. This translates into CASSWTGSPLHF.